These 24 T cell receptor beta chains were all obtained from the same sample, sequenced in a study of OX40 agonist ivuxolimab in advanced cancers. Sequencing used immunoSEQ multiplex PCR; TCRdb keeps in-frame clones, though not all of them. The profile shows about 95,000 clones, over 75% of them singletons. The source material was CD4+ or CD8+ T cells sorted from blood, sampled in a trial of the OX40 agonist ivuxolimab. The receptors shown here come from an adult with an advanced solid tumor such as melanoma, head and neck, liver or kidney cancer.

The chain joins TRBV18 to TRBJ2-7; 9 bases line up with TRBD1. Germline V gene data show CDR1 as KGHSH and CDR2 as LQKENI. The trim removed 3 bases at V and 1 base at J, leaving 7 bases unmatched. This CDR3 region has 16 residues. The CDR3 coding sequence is TGTGCCAGCTCACCCCCGAAGGGACAGGGATCCTACGAGCAGTACTTC. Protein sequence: CASSPPKGQGSYEQYF. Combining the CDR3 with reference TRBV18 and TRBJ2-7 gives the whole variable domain NAGVMQNPRHLVRRRGQEARLRCSPMKGHSHVYWYRQLPEEGLKFMVYLQKENIIDESGMPKERFSAEFPKEGPSILRIQQVVRGDSAAYFCASSPPKGQGSYEQYFGPGTRLTVT.

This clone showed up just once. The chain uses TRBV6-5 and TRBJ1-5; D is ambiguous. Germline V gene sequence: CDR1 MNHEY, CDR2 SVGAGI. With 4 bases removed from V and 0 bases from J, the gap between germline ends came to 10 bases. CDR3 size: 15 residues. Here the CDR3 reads CASSSRYDSNQPQHF. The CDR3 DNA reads TGTGCCAGCAGTTCCCGTTATGATAGCAATCAGCCCCAGCATTTT.

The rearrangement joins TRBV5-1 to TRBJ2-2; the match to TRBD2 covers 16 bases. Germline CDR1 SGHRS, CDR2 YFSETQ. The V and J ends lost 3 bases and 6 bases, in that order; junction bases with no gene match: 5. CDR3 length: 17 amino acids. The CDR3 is CASSSGLAGGPAGELFF. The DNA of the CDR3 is TGCGCCAGCAGCTCGGGACTAGCGGGAGGGCCCGCCGGGGAGCTGTTTTTT.

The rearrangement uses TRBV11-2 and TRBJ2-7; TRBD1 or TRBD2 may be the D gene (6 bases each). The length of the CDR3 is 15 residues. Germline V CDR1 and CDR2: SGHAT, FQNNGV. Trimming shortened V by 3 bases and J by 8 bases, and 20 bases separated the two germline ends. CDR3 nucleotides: TGTGCCAGCAGCTTCATGGGGGGCGGACATCTACAGCAGTACTTC. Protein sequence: CASSFMGGGHLQQYF.

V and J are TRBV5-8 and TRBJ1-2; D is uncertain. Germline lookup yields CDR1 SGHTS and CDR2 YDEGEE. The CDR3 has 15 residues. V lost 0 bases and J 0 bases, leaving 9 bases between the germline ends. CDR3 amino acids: CASSLGGLPNYGYTF. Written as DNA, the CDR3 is TGTGCCAGCAGCTTGGGAGGGCTACCTAACTATGGCTACACCTTC.

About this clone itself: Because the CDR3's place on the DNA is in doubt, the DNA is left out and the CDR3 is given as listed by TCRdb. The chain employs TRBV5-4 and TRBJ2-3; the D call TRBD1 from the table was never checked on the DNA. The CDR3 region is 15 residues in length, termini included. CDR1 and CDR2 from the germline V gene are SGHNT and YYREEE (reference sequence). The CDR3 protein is CASSFGQGARTVEYF.

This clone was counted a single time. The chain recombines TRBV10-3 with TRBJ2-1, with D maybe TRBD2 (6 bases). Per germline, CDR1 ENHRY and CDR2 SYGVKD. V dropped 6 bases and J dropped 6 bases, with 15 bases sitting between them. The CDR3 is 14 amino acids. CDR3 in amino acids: CAISSREERNEQFF. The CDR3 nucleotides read TGTGCCATCAGCAGTAGGGAGGAACGCAATGAGCAGTTCTTC.

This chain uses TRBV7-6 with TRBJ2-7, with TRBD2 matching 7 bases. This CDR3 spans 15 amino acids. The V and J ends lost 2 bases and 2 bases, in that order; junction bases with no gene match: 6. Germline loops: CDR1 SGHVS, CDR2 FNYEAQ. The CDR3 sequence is CASSLQEGGPYEQYF. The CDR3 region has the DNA TGTGCCAGCAGCTTACAGGAGGGAGGGCCCTACGAGCAGTACTTC.

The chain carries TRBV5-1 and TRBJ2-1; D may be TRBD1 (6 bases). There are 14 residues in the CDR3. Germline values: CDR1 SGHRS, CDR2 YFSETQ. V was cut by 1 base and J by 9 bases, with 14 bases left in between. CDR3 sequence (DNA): TGCGCCAGCAGCTTGCAAGGGGGAACGGGTGAGCAGTTCTTC. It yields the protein CASSLQGGTGEQFF.

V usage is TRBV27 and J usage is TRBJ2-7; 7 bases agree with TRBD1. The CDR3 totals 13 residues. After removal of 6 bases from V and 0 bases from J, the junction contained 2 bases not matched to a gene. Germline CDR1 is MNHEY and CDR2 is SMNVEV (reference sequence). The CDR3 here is CASRGQSSYEQYF. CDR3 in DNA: TGTGCCAGCAGGGGACAGAGCTCCTACGAGCAGTACTTC.

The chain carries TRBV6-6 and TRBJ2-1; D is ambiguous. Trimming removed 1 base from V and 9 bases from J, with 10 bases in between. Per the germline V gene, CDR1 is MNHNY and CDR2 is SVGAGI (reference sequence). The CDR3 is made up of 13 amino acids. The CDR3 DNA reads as TGTGCCAGCAGTTACTTTCCCCAAGGTGAGCAGTTCTTC. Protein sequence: CASSYFPQGEQFF.

DNA of the CDR3: TGTGCCAGCAGTTACTCAGGAAGCCTGTCTGAAAAACTGTTTTTT. This codes for CASSYSGSLSEKLFF. This chain connects TRBV6-6 to TRBJ1-4; D not resolved. V gave up 0 bases and J gave up 7 bases, with 12 bases separating them. Germline V CDR1 and CDR2: MNHNY, SVGAGI (reference sequence). The CDR3 length is 15 residues.

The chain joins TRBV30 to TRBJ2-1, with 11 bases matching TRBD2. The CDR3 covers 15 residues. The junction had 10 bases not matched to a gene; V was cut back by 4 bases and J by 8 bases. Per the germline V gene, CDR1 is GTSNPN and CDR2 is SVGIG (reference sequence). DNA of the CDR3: TGTGCCTGGACCCTGGGGCTAGCGGGAGGTGATGAGCAGTTCTTC. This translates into CAWTLGLAGGDEQFF.

CDR3 coding DNA: TGTGCCAGCAGCTTGTTTAGGGGGTACAATGAGCAGTTCTTC. Its protein is CASSLFRGYNEQFF. V is TRBV7-2 and J is TRBJ2-1; weak D call: TRBD1 (6 bases). Germline V gene sequence: CDR1 SGHTA, CDR2 FQGNSA. This CDR3 is 14 amino acids long. The V end was cut by 3 bases, the J end by 4 bases, with 10 bases between.

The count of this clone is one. CDR3 sequence: CASTGGASYEQYF. CDR3 sequence (DNA): TGTGCCAGTACTGGCGGGGCAAGCTACGAGCAGTACTTC. V usage is TRBV19 and J usage is TRBJ2-7, with TRBD2 as a possible D gene (6 bases). The germline CDR1 and CDR2 sequences are LNHDA and SQIVND (reference sequence). Deletions cut 7 bases from V and 3 bases from J, with 13 bases between. The length of the CDR3 is 13 residues. Full variable domain (outside the CDR3, taken from reference TRBV19 and TRBJ2-7): DGGITQSPKYLFRKEGQNVTLSCEQNLNHDAMYWYRQDPGQGLRLIYYSQIVNDFQKGDIAEGYSVSREKKESFPLTVTSAQKNPTAFYLCASTGGASYEQYFGPGTRLTVT.

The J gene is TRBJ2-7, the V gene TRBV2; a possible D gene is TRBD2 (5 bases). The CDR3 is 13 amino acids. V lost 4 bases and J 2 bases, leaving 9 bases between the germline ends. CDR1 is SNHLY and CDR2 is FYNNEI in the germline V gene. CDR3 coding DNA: TGTGCCAGCAGTGGGACTGCCCCCTACGAGCAGTACTTC. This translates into CASSGTAPYEQYF.

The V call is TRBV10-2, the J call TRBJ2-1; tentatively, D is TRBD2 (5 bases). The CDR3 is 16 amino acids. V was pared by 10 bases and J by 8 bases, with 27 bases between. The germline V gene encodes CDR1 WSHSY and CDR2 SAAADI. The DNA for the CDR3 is TGCGCCACCCGGCAAAGCCCCCGGACTTTACGCGATGAGCAGTTCTTC. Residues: CATRQSPRTLRDEQFF.

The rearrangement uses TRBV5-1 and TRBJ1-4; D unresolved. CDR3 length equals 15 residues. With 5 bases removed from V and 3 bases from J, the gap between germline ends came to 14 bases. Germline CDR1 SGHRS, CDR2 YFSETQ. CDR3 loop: CASRGSAFSNEKLFF. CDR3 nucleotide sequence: TGCGCCAGCAGAGGGTCGGCGTTCTCTAATGAAAAACTGTTTTTT.

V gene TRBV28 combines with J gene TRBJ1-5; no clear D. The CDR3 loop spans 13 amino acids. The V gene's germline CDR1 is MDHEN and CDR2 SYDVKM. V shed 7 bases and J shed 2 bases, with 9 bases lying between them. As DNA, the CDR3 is TGTGCCAGCATGGGCGGGGGCAATCAGCCCCAGCATTTT. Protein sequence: CASMGGGNQPQHF.

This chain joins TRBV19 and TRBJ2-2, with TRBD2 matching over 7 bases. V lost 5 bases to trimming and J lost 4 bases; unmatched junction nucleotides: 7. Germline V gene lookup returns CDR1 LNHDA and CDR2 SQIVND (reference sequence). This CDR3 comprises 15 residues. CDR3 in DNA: TGTGCCAGTAGTCGGGGGGTTGTGGTCACCGGGGAGCTGTTTTTT. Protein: CASSRGVVVTGELFF.

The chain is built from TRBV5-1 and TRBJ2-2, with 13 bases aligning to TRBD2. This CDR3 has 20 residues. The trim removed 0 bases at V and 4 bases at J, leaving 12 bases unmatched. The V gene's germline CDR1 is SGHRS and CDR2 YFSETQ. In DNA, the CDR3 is TGCGCCAGCAGCTTGGGGACTAGCGGGAGTCCGCGTGGGGGCACCGGGGAGCTGTTTTTT. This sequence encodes CASSLGTSGSPRGGTGELFF.

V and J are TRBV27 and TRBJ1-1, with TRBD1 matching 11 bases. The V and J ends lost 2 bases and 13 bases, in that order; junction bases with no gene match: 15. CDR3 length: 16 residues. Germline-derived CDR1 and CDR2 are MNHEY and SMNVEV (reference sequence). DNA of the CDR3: TGTGCCAGCAGTTTAGACCCCGCCCGGGACAGGGGGAGAGTTTTCTTT. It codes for CASSLDPARDRGRVFF.

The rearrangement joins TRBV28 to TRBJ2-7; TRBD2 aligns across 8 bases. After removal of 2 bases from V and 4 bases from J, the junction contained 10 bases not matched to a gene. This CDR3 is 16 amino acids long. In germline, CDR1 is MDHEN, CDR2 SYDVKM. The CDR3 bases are TGTGCCAGCAGTTTAATCTGGGGACTAGGAGATTACGAGCAGTACTTC. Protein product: CASSLIWGLGDYEQYF. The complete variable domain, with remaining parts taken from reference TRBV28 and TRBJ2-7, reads DVKVTQSSRYLVKRTGEKVFLECVQDMDHENMFWYRQDPGLGLRLIYFSYDVKMKEKGDIPEGYSVSREKKERFSLILESASTNQTSMYLCASSLIWGLGDYEQYFGPGTRLTVT.

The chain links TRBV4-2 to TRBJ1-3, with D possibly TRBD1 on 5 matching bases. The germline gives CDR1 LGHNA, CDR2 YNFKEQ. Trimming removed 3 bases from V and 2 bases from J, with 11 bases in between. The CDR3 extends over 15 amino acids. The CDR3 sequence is CASSQDQGPGNTIYF. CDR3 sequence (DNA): TGTGCCAGCAGCCAGGATCAGGGTCCTGGAAACACCATATATTTT.